This is a list of T cell receptor beta chains from one sample in a study of CD4 and CD8 cells across lung adenocarcinoma regions. TCRdb redid the calling of the PCR reads with MiXCR, one entry per CDR3 protein. The sample lists 25,000 or so distinct CDR3 sequences, about 51% occurring once. The material sequenced was CD4+ T cells from the center of a lung tumor. Source of these receptors: a male donor with lung adenocarcinoma. The CD4 and CD8 labels of this study may be unreliable. CDR3s include the opening cysteine and the closing phenylalanine or tryptophan. D genes are given only for firm matches. For some rows the clone size is stated as once, few or many, or as a class when expanded; others skip it.

clone_size j_call v_call d_call cdr3_aa cdr3_nt
. TRBJ2-5 TRBV6-1 TRBD2 CACGGGPPWAYVQYF TGTGCCTGCGGGGGTGGACCTCCTTGGGCCTACGTGCAGTACTTC
. TRBJ2-2 TRBV10-1 . CASSQRGNTEEQFF TGCGCCAGCAGTCAGCGTGGGAACACAGAGGAGCAGTTTTTT
medium-sized TRBJ2-1 TRBV6-1 . CASRLGPSYNEQFF TGTGCCAGCAGGCTGGGTCCCTCATACAATGAGCAGTTCTTC
. TRBJ2-3 TRBV4-1 . CASTRHGGRGPETQYF TGCGCCAGCACGCGGCACGGCGGCAGGGGCCCAGAGACCCAGTATTTC
. TRBJ2-3 TRBV27 . CASSGGRNKETQYF TGTGCGAGCAGTGGGGGCCGGAACAAAGAGACGCAGTATTTT
. TRBJ2-3 TRBV6-5 . CASSYSGPSAKDTQYF TGTGCCAGCAGCTACTCGGGGCCTAGCGCCAAAGACACGCAGTATTTC
. TRBJ2-7 TRBV10-2 . CASREPNGLADTGLMGEQYF TGCGCCAGCAGGGAGCCTAACGGACTGGCCGATACTGGGCTCATGGGCGAGCAGTACTTC
many TRBJ2-1 TRBV7-2 TRBD2 CASSAGGGLAGEAFF TGTGCCAGCAGCGCGGGGGGAGGACTAGCGGGAGAGGCGTTCTTC
many TRBJ2-3 TRBV6-4 TRBD2 CASSAGGNTDTQYF TGTGCCAGCAGTGCCGGGGGGAACACAGATACGCAGTATTTT
few TRBJ2-7 TRBV4-1 . CASSYTLGGSTYEQYF TGCGCCAGCAGCTACACCCTGGGTGGTTCTACCTACGAGCAGTACTTC
. TRBJ2-3 TRBV10-1 . CASSEREADTQYF TGCGCCAGCAGTGAAAGGGAGGCAGATACGCAGTATTTT
few TRBJ2-2 TRBV6-1 . CASRLQAGIPGALYF TGTGCCAGCAGACTCCAGGCTGGGATTCCAGGGGCGCTGTATTTT
many TRBJ1-4 TRBV6-5 TRBD1 CASSSTGATNEKLFF TGTGCCAGCAGTTCTACAGGGGCAACTAATGAAAAACTGTTTTTT
. TRBJ2-2 TRBV10-3 . CAIGLQAVSTEELFF TGTGCCATCGGACTCCAGGCTGTAAGCACCGAGGAGCTGTTTTTT
few TRBJ2-2 TRBV4-1 TRBD2 CASSQEGTSALVPGELFF TGCGCCAGCAGCCAAGAGGGTACTAGCGCTTTGGTCCCCGGGGAGCTGTTTTTT
. TRBJ2-1 TRBV10-1 TRBD2 CASSVGGGGGGEQFF TGCGCCAGCAGTGTTGGGGGGGGGGGGGGGGGTGAGCAGTTCTTC
few TRBJ2-2 TRBV6-5 . CASRLQSGITGAQFF TGTGCCAGCAGACTCCAGTCCGGGATTACCGGGGCGCAGTTTTTT
. TRBJ2-2 TRBV6-1 . CARRLQAGSTGELFF TGTGCCCGCAGACTCCAGGCCGGAAGTACCGGTGAGCTGTTTTTT
. TRBJ1-5 TRBV5-1 . CASSLEGDLGQPQHF TGCGCCAGCAGCTTGGAGGGGGACCTAGGTCAGCCCCAGCATTTT
many TRBJ2-7 TRBV27 TRBD1 CASSLTGSYEQYF TGTGCCAGCAGTCTGACAGGGTCTTACGAGCAGTACTTC
medium-sized TRBJ2-1 TRBV6-5 . CASRGATPYRSYNEQFF TGTGCCAGCAGAGGGGCAACCCCCTATCGCTCCTACAATGAGCAGTTCTTC
many TRBJ2-2 TRBV6-1 TRBD2 CASITWAGGFGELFF TGTGCCAGCATAACATGGGCGGGAGGGTTTGGGGAGCTGTTTTTT
. TRBJ2-2 TRBV9 . CASSVGLIGTGELFF TGTGCCAGCAGCGTAGGACTTATCGGGACCGGGGAGCTGTTTTTT
once TRBJ2-3 TRBV7-3 . CASSVYVGGRETDTQYF TGTGCCAGCAGCGTCTATGTAGGGGGACGTGAGACAGATACGCAGTACTTT
. TRBJ1-1 TRBV6-1 . CASSEAGQGGTEAFF TGTGCCAGCAGTGAAGCTGGGCAGGGAGGCACTGAAGCTTTCTTT
many TRBJ2-1 TRBV6-1 TRBD2 CASSEGLAGGEQFF TGTGCCAGCAGTGAAGGACTAGCGGGAGGGGAGCAGTTCTTC
. TRBJ2-1 TRBV27 . CASHDRYDNEQFF TGTGCCAGCCACGACAGGTACGACAATGAGCAGTTCTTC
. TRBJ2-1 TRBV20-1 TRBD2 CSASNSVAGSSYNEQFF TGCAGTGCTAGCAATTCGGTAGCGGGGTCATCCTACAATGAGCAGTTCTTC
few TRBJ1-3 TRBV6-1 . CASKAFSGNTIYF TGTGCCAGCAAGGCTTTCTCTGGAAACACCATATATTTT
. TRBJ2-1 TRBV6-1 . CASSESGGYTEQFF TGTGCCAGCAGTGAGTCCGGGGGATATACTGAGCAGTTCTTC
many TRBJ2-7 TRBV4-2 . CASSQDQAGFNYEQYF TGTGCCAGCAGCCAAGATCAAGCGGGTTTTAATTACGAGCAGTACTTC
. TRBJ2-2 TRBV6-1 TRBD2 CASSQIAGTNGELFF TGTGCCAGCAGTCAGATAGCGGGAACCAACGGGGAGCTGTTTTTT
once TRBJ2-5 TRBV28 TRBD1 CASSRDSYGKTQYF TGTGCCAGCAGTCGGGACAGTTACGGGAAGACCCAGTACTTC
. TRBJ2-3 TRBV6-1 TRBD2 CASSRRGAAGATGEQYF TGTGCCAGCAGCCGGAGGGGCGCAGCGGGAGCCACCGGTGAGCAGTATTTT
many TRBJ2-3 TRBV6-5 . CASSYDRGPVTQYF TGTGCCAGCAGTTACGACCGGGGTCCGGTTACGCAGTATTTT
. TRBJ2-2 TRBV6-8 . CASSYSRWSYVNTGTQFF TGTGCCAGCAGTTACTCGCGTTGGTCTTACGTAAACACCGGTACGCAGTTTTTT
many TRBJ2-3 TRBV6-5 . CASSYSVGGTDTQYF TGTGCCAGCAGTTACAGCGTTGGCGGGACAGATACGCAGTATTTT
. TRBJ2-1 TRBV7-2 TRBD1 CASSGGQSSYDEQFF TGTGCCAGCAGCGGGGGACAGAGCTCCTACGATGAGCAGTTTTTT
. TRBJ2-4 TRBV10-1 . CASSEELRGKNTQYF TGCGCCAGCAGTGAGGAGCTGCGAGGCAAAAACACTCAGTACTTC
. TRBJ2-5 TRBV7-2 . CASSSSGVQETQYF TGTGCCAGCAGCTCCTCAGGGGTTCAAGAGACCCAGTACTTC
. TRBJ2-6 TRBV5-1 TRBD1 CASSSSGTGGASGANVLTF TGCGCCAGCAGCTCATCCGGGACAGGGGGCGCCTCAGGGGCCAACGTCCTGACTTTC
. TRBJ2-1 TRBV6-1 . CASTTAGVCYDEQFF TGTGCCAGCACCACAGCGGGTGTCTGCTACGATGAGCAGTTCTTC
many TRBJ2-2 TRBV10-2 . CASSESSITGELFF TGCGCCAGCAGTGAGTCTTCCATTACCGGGGAGCTGTTTTTT